These T cell receptor beta chains were read from a single sample in a study of control samples from healthy donors and cancer patients. Profiled with immunoSEQ multiplex PCR; TCRdb holds only in-frame clones, not every one. The data contain roughly 130,000 clones, about 85% of them singletons. The sample taken for sequencing was blood. The receptors stem from a woman under 40 in good health. Both conserved end residues are part of each CDR3. D genes are given only for firm matches. A row's size may be missing; if present it is once, few, many or a size class.

v_gene,j_gene,d_gene,abundance,CDR3aa,CDR3nt
TRBV6-5,TRBJ1-5,.,.,CASSSDPNSNQPQHF,TGTGCCAGCAGTTCCGACCCAAATAGCAATCAGCCCCAGCATTTT
TRBV19,TRBJ1-2,TRBD1,.,CASSAGTGASNYGYTF,TGTGCCAGTAGTGCCGGGACAGGGGCCTCAAACTATGGCTACACCTTC
TRBV7-6,TRBJ2-7,TRBD1,.,CASSLGRDRDEQYF,TGTGCCAGCAGCTTGGGTCGGGACAGGGACGAGCAGTACTTC
TRBV10-2,TRBJ1-1,.,.,CASNWGLNTEAFF,TGCGCCAGCAATTGGGGGTTGAACACTGAAGCTTTCTTT
TRBV19,TRBJ1-5,TRBD1,once,CASSMGQGVNQPQHF,TGTGCCAGTAGTATGGGACAGGGGGTTAATCAGCCCCAGCATTTT
TRBV6-5,TRBJ2-3,TRBD2,once,CASSYASGNVDTQYF,TGTGCCAGCAGTTATGCTAGCGGGAACGTAGATACGCAGTATTTT
TRBV19,TRBJ2-3,.,.,CASSIDTGPDTQYF,TGTGCCAGTAGTATAGATACAGGGCCAGATACGCAGTATTTT
TRBV30,TRBJ2-7,TRBD1,.,CAWSVKGAYEQYF,TGTGCCTGGAGTGTTAAGGGGGCATACGAGCAGTACTTC
TRBV27,TRBJ1-4,TRBD1,.,CASSSKGQGAWEKLFF,TGTGCCAGCAGTTCCAAAGGACAGGGGGCTTGGGAAAAACTGTTTTTT
TRBV4-2,TRBJ2-1,TRBD2,.,CASSLEGGLAGGNEQFF,TGTGCCAGCAGCCTCGAGGGGGGACTAGCGGGAGGCAATGAGCAGTTCTTC
TRBV2,TRBJ2-2,.,.,CASSGFDTGELFF,TGTGCCAGCAGCGGCTTCGACACCGGGGAGCTGTTTTTT
TRBV19,TRBJ1-6,.,once,CASSTGLTLHF,TGTGCCAGTAGTACGGGACTCACCCTCCACTTT
TRBV3-1/TRBV3-2,TRBJ1-2,.,.,CASSQDSGMAGGYTF,TGTGCCAGCAGCCAAGATTCGGGAATGGCAGGGGGCTACACCTTC
TRBV29-1,TRBJ1-1,.,.,CSVHPQPNTEAFF,TGCAGCGTGCACCCACAGCCGAACACTGAAGCTTTCTTT
TRBV3-1/TRBV3-2,TRBJ2-2,.,.,CASSHRAGTGELFF,TGTGCCAGCAGCCACAGGGCGGGCACCGGGGAGCTGTTTTTT
TRBV6-1,TRBJ2-7,.,.,CASSEMEYEQYF,TGTGCCAGCAGTGAAATGGAGTACGAGCAGTACTTC
TRBV28,TRBJ2-5,TRBD1,.,CASREIGQGRRETQYF,TGTGCCAGCAGAGAAATCGGACAGGGCCGACGAGAGACCCAGTACTTC
TRBV6-4,TRBJ2-1,.,few,CASSAGSYNEQFF,TGTGCCAGCAGTGCAGGCTCCTACAATGAGCAGTTCTTC
TRBV7-3,TRBJ2-3,TRBD2,.,CASSPKGLAGSTDTQYF,TGTGCCAGCAGCCCCAAGGGACTAGCGGGCAGCACAGATACGCAGTATTTT
TRBV5-1,TRBJ2-7,.,once,CASSLDTGRDEQYF,TGCGCCAGCAGCTTGGATACAGGGCGGGACGAGCAGTACTTC
TRBV7-8,TRBJ2-1,TRBD2,.,CASSLVGGAGDAEQFF,TGTGCCAGCAGCTTAGTTGGAGGAGCGGGAGACGCTGAGCAGTTCTTC
TRBV30,TRBJ2-5,.,.,CAWNGGGGKETQYF,TGTGCCTGGAATGGTGGTGGAGGAAAAGAGACCCAGTACTTC
TRBV19,TRBJ1-2,.,.,CASSVAYGYTF,TGTGCCAGTAGTGTGGCTTATGGCTACACCTTC
TRBV12-5,TRBJ2-1,.,.,CASAVVSSPYNEQFF,TGTGCTAGTGCCGTCGTCTCGAGCCCTTACAATGAGCAGTTCTTC
TRBV5-6,TRBJ1-1,.,.,CASSSDKNTEAFF,TGTGCCAGCAGCAGTGACAAGAACACTGAAGCTTTCTTT
TRBV13,TRBJ2-5,.,.,CASSLGTGGTQYF,TGTGCCAGCAGCTTAGGAACGGGCGGGACCCAGTACTTC
TRBV6-5,TRBJ1-1,TRBD1,once,CASRDRGLTEAFF,TGTGCCAGCAGGGACAGGGGGCTAACTGAAGCTTTCTTT
TRBV6-6,TRBJ2-3,TRBD2,.,CASSYLGLGSTDTQYF,TGTGCCAGCAGTTACTTAGGACTAGGTAGCACAGATACGCAGTATTTT
TRBV6-1,TRBJ2-7,.,.,CASSDKSYEQYF,TGTGCCAGCAGTGACAAGTCTTACGAGCAGTACTTC
TRBV6-5,TRBJ2-1,.,.,CATVLDKYNEQFF,TGTGCCACCGTACTCGATAAATACAATGAGCAGTTCTTC
TRBV6-5,TRBJ2-3,TRBD1,.,CASRARQGVEDTQYF,TGTGCCAGCAGGGCGCGACAGGGGGTGGAAGATACGCAGTATTTT
TRBV7-2,TRBJ1-2,.,.,CASSLKGINYGYTF,TGTGCCAGCAGCCTGAAGGGAATTAACTATGGCTACACCTTC
TRBV5-1,TRBJ1-1,.,.,CASSSRRGKDTEAFF,TGCGCCAGCAGCTCAAGGCGGGGCAAGGACACTGAAGCTTTCTTT
TRBV7-2,TRBJ1-2,.,.,CASSTNRDGSNYGYTF,TGTGCCAGCAGCACAAACCGGGACGGTTCTAACTATGGCTACACCTTC
TRBV24-1,TRBJ2-1,.,once,CATRDAGDNEQFF,TGTGCCACCAGGGACGCGGGTGACAATGAGCAGTTCTTC
TRBV2,TRBJ1-5,TRBD1,.,CASRDRDAGQPQHF,TGTGCCAGCCGGGACAGGGATGCAGGTCAGCCCCAGCATTTT
TRBV6-1,TRBJ2-7,.,.,CASSETGLGDEQYF,TGTGCCAGCAGTGAAACCGGTCTAGGAGACGAGCAGTACTTC
TRBV18,TRBJ1-1,TRBD1,.,CASSPVGTGGLNTEAFF,TGTGCCAGCTCACCTGTGGGGACAGGGGGCCTGAACACTGAAGCTTTCTTT
TRBV10-3,TRBJ1-2,.,.,CAISEATGTGGYTF,TGTGCCATCAGTGAGGCTACAGGGACGGGGGGCTACACCTTC
TRBV19,TRBJ2-7,.,few,CASRAALGPYEQYF,TGTGCCAGTAGGGCGGCCCTGGGCCCCTACGAGCAGTACTTC
TRBV4-1,TRBJ1-1,.,.,CASSHPSRGHEAFF,TGCGCCAGCAGCCACCCCTCCAGGGGCCATGAAGCTTTCTTT
TRBV28,TRBJ1-2,TRBD1,.,CASSPSDRGDYGYTF,TGTGCCAGCAGTCCGTCGGACAGGGGGGACTATGGCTACACCTTC
TRBV28,TRBJ2-1,.,.,CASPPEASFNEQFF,TGTGCCAGCCCCCCGGAGGCTAGCTTCAATGAGCAGTTCTTC
TRBV9,TRBJ1-1,.,.,CASSVAGASDMNTEAFF,TGTGCCAGCAGCGTAGCAGGGGCCTCAGACATGAACACTGAAGCTTTCTTT
TRBV7-9,TRBJ1-5,.,.,CASSSRAGNQPQHF,TGTGCCAGCAGCTCCCGGGCCGGCAATCAGCCCCAGCATTTT
TRBV11-3,TRBJ2-1,.,.,CASSSSGGDSYNEQFF,TGTGCCAGCAGCTCTTCAGGGGGGGACTCCTACAATGAGCAGTTCTTC
TRBV13,TRBJ2-7,TRBD1,once,CASSRKGQHYEQYF,TGTGCCAGCAGCCGGAAGGGACAGCACTACGAGCAGTACTTC
TRBV29-1,TRBJ2-5,.,.,CSVDDGETQYF,TGCAGCGTCGACGACGGAGAGACCCAGTACTTC
TRBV7-9,TRBJ2-7,TRBD2,.,CASSFIRTSGNYEQYF,TGTGCCAGCAGCTTCATCCGGACTAGCGGGAACTACGAGCAGTACTTC
TRBV29-1,TRBJ1-2,TRBD1,.,CSVGTGGDYGYTF,TGCAGCGTTGGGACAGGGGGCGACTATGGCTACACCTTC
TRBV7-9,TRBJ2-5,TRBD2,.,CASSSCHGLAEETQYF,TGTGCCAGCAGCTCATGTCATGGGCTAGCGGAAGAGACCCAGTACTTC
TRBV4-1,TRBJ2-5,.,.,CASSPARAPGTQYF,TGCGCCAGCAGCCCAGCCCGGGCCCCCGGGACCCAGTACTTC
TRBV15,TRBJ2-4,TRBD2,.,CATSRGGSGRGQNIQYF,TGTGCCACCAGCAGAGGAGGTAGCGGGAGAGGGCAAAACATTCAGTACTTC